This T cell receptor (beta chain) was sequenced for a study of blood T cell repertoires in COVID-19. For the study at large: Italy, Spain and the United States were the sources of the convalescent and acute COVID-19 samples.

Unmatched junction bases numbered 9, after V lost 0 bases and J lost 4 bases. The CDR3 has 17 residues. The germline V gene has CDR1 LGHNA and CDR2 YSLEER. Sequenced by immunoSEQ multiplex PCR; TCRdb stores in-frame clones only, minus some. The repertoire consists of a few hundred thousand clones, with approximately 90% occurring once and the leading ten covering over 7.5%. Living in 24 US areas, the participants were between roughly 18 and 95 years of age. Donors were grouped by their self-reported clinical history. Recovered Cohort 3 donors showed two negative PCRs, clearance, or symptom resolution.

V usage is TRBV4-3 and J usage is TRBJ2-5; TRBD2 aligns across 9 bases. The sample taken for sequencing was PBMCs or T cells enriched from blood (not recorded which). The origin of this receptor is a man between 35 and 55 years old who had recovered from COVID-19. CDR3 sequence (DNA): TGCGCCAGCAGCCAAGATCAGCGTAGCGGGAGCGGAGAGACCCAGTACTTC. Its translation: CASSQDQRSGSGETQYF.